This T cell receptor (beta chain) was identified in a study of CDR3 diversity in severe acne (dated by TCRdb to about 2019). Library construction relied on PCR. The sequencing machine was an Illumina HiSeq 2000. Using fastp at Q25 and MiXCR, TCRdb reprocessed the public reads and kept productive beta chains. Merged by CDR3 protein, the rows form single entries marked with the most common genes and DNA. The sample data list more than 80,000 distinct CDR3 sequences, and approximately 49% of these were observed just once. Together, the top ten hold approximately 10% of the sample. As regards this clonotype: The antigen it recognizes is unknown. Qualities for individual bases were not recorded, and no much larger clone is one base off.

V drops 11 bases and J drops 4 bases, leaving 12 bases in between. Reading the germline V gene gives CDR1 ENHRY and CDR2 SYGVKD. Including the terminal cysteine and phenylalanine, the CDR3 comprises 12 residues. Left in the record is the CDR3 DNA by itself, 36 bases read in frame from the first base. The sequenced sample was blood. The V and J genes are TRBV10-3 and TRBJ1-5; the D segment could be TRBD1, given 5 matching bases. The clonotype was recovered from a male donor with severe acne vulgaris. CDR3 loop: CAVGASNQPQHF. The nucleotide sequence is given as TGTGCCGTAGGGGCCTCAAATCAGCCCCAGCATTTT.